This T cell receptor beta chain was identified during a study of blood T cell repertoires in COVID-19. The data were produced by immunoSEQ multiplex PCR, yet TCRdb's version contains in-frame clones alone and is incomplete. The table has a few hundred thousand clones, 85% to 90% seen once. Germline V lookup: CDR1 MNHEY, CDR2 SMNVEV (reference sequence). V was clipped by 2 bases and J by 2 bases, with 6 bases between them. The CDR3 has 13 amino acids. The chain couples TRBV27 to TRBJ1-1; the D is unclear. The origin of this receptor is a woman younger than 35 with acute COVID-19. Sequenced sample: PBMCs or T cells enriched from blood (not recorded which). The chain's CDR3 is CASSLRSNTEAFF. The CDR3 bases are TGTGCCAGCAGTTTACGAAGCAACACTGAAGCTTTCTTT.